The next 26 T cell receptor beta chains were all read from a single sample in a study of shared clonotypes between healthy human individuals. Here immunoSEQ multiplex PCR was the method, and the copy in TCRdb shows in-frame clones only, minus some. This sample yields about 1 million clones, of which approximately 68% are seen a single time; over 1.3% belongs to the top ten. Sequencing was carried out using memory CD4+ T cells sorted from blood. Subset of the sample: CD45RA-negative fraction. These receptors came from a man between 18 and 35 years old in good health.

This clone has only a few counts. V is TRBV19 and J is TRBJ2-2, with D unresolved. Looked up from germline, CDR1 is LNHDA and CDR2 is SQIVND (reference sequence). CDR3 length equals 13 residues. Trimming took off 4 bases at V and 3 bases at J, with 6 bases between the two ends. CDR3 bases: TGTGCCAGTAGTAGGACGGACACCGGGGAGCTGTTTTTT. This gives the protein CASSRTDTGELFF.

V and J are TRBV7-2 and TRBJ1-2, with 8 positions matching TRBD1. The CDR3 is made up of 17 amino acids. V gave up 6 bases and J gave up 0 bases; unmatched junction bases: 12. Germline assignment: CDR1 SGHTA and CDR2 FQGNSA. This CDR3 reads CASRLGGQGKANYGYTF. Here the CDR3 DNA reads TGTGCCAGCAGACTAGGCGGACAGGGTAAAGCTAACTATGGCTACACCTTC.

This clone appeared a few times. The chain couples TRBV6-1 to TRBJ1-6; possibly TRBD1 for D (6 bases). The germline V and J ends were trimmed by 2 bases and 12 bases, with 14 bases remaining between them. In germline, CDR1 is MNHNS, CDR2 SASEGT. The CDR3 totals 14 residues. CDR3 in amino acids: CASSERQATIPLHF. CDR3 bases: TGTGCCAGCAGTGAACGACAGGCGACTATACCCCTCCACTTT.

The CDR3 region is CASRPDPLKPQHF. The CDR3 region has the DNA TGTGCCAGCAGGCCTGACCCCTTAAAGCCCCAGCATTTT. The gene calls are TRBV6-1 and TRBJ1-5; D not resolved. The length of the CDR3 is 13 residues. In germline, CDR1 is MNHNS, CDR2 SASEGT. Trimming removed 6 bases from V and 8 bases from J, with 14 bases in between.

The gene calls are TRBV5-1 and TRBJ2-1; 12 bases line up with TRBD2. V shed 1 base and J 4 bases; nucleotides not matched to a gene: 9. Germline V gene data show CDR1 as SGHRS and CDR2 as YFSETQ. CDR3 size: 18 residues. In DNA, the CDR3 is TGCGCCAGCAGCTTGTCTCCCGGACTAGCGGGGACGTACAATGAGCAGTTCTTC. Protein: CASSLSPGLAGTYNEQFF. The full variable domain, completed using reference TRBV5-1 and TRBJ2-1, is KAGVTQTPRYLIKTRGQQVTLSCSPISGHRSVSWYQQTPGQGLQFLFEYFSETQRNKGNFPGRFSGRQFSNSRSEMNVSTLELGDSALYLCASSLSPGLAGTYNEQFFGPGTRLTVL.

The chain recombines TRBV10-1 with TRBJ2-1, with 9 bases matching TRBD1. This CDR3 comprises 12 residues. In germline, CDR1 is WNHNN, CDR2 SYGVQD (reference sequence). J lost 8 bases, V lost 4 bases, and 0 bases had no gene match. The CDR3 DNA reads as TGCGCCAGCAGTGGACAGGGGGATGAGCAGTTCTTC. Translation gives CASSGQGDEQFF.

The genes are TRBV29-1 and TRBJ2-3; TRBD1 is a possible D gene (6 bases). V lost 5 bases, J lost 0 bases, and 24 bases lay in between. CDR1 is SQVTM and CDR2 is ANQGSEA in the germline V gene. This CDR3 spans 18 amino acids. CDR3 loop: CSVSGDYWAGASTDTQYF. The CDR3 bases are TGCAGCGTTAGTGGGGATTACTGGGCAGGGGCTAGCACAGATACGCAGTATTTT.

This chain connects TRBV19 to TRBJ1-5; 7 bases align to TRBD1. This CDR3 region has 14 residues. The germline gives CDR1 LNHDA, CDR2 SQIVND (reference sequence). V shed 3 bases, J shed 7 bases, and the junction held 6 bases outside the gene matches. The CDR3 DNA sequence: TGTGCCAGTAGTATGGCGGACAGGACCCAGCCCCAGCATTTT. Translated: CASSMADRTQPQHF.

V usage is TRBV9 and J usage is TRBJ2-3; D unclear. The CDR3 consists of 14 residues. Germline V gene lookup returns CDR1 SGDLS and CDR2 YYNGEE. V was clipped by 0 bases and J by 1 base, with 6 bases between them. CDR3 coding DNA: TGTGCCAGCAGCGTAGAGGACCGCACAGATACGCAGTATTTT. Its protein product is CASSVEDRTDTQYF.

The chain combines TRBV18 with TRBJ1-4; tentative D call: TRBD1 (6 bases). V was pared by 0 bases and J by 3 bases, with 11 bases between. The CDR3 has 16 amino acids. CDR1 is KGHSH, CDR2 LQKENI, per germline. The CDR3 protein is CASSPPGGQPNEKLFF. CDR3 bases: TGTGCCAGCTCACCACCGGGAGGACAGCCTAATGAAAAACTGTTTTTT.

This clone was seen ten or more times. The chain uses TRBV6-1 and TRBJ2-3; 8 positions agree with TRBD2. The CDR3 runs 14 residues. Germline values: CDR1 MNHNS, CDR2 SASEGT. The trim removed 5 bases at V and 4 bases at J, leaving 5 bases unmatched. In DNA, the CDR3 is TGTGCCAGCAGTATCGGGGGGGCGTCAGATACGCAGTATTTT. The encoded protein is CASSIGGASDTQYF.

This clone was observed many times. The chain employs TRBV4-1 and TRBJ2-1; 14 bases fit TRBD2. The CDR3 is 18 residues long. CDR1 and CDR2 from the germline V gene are MGHRA and YSYEKL. Trimming removed 1 base from V and 5 bases from J; junction bases left unmatched: 7. This chain's CDR3 is CASSQVDMGLAGDNEQFF. For the CDR3, the DNA is TGCGCCAGCAGCCAAGTAGATATGGGACTAGCGGGAGACAATGAGCAGTTCTTC.

V and J are TRBV7-6 and TRBJ1-3; D gene ambiguous. V was clipped by 2 bases and J by 0 bases, with 17 bases between them. From germline, CDR1 is SGHVS and CDR2 FNYEAQ. The CDR3 runs to 18 residues. Here the CDR3 DNA reads TGTGCCAGCAGCTTAATAATTCCAGAAGCCTTCTCTGGAAACACCATATATTTT. Translation: CASSLIIPEAFSGNTIYF.

Turning to this clone: At one of its ends the junction is not consistent with the germline gene, which may arise from a read error. The chain is built from TRBV5-1 and TRBJ2-7, with 10 bases fitting TRBD1. Germline V gene lookup returns CDR1 SGHRS and CDR2 YFSETQ. There are 15 residues in the CDR3. The CDR3 spells CASSLATGGSSEQYF. In DNA form, the CDR3 reads TGCGCCAGCAGCCTGGCGACAGGGGGCTCCTCCGAGCAGTACTTC.

This clone was observed once. The chain has TRBV5-1 and TRBJ2-7, with 14 bases matching TRBD2. Trimming cost V 4 bases and J 7 bases; bases outside gene matches: 25. Germline V gene data show CDR1 as SGHRS and CDR2 as YFSETQ. This CDR3 comprises 21 residues. The CDR3 region has the DNA TGCGCCAGCAGCCCGTGGACTAGCGGGAGGATCGGCACCGTCCTTATTGGAGAGCAGTACTTC. Encoded protein: CASSPWTSGRIGTVLIGEQYF.

The chain has TRBV6-6 and TRBJ1-1; 8 positions agree with TRBD1. CDR1 is MNHNY and CDR2 is SVGAGI in the germline V gene (reference sequence). The CDR3 loop spans 14 amino acids. Trimming removed 5 bases from V and 10 bases from J; junction bases left unmatched: 12. This CDR3 reads CASSQQGGHGRAFF. CDR3 sequence (DNA): TGTGCCAGCAGTCAACAGGGGGGTCATGGGAGAGCTTTCTTT.

In its sample, this clone was seen a few times. CDR3 sequence reads: CASSPDANTGELFF. CDR3 DNA sequence: TGTGCCAGCAGCCCCGACGCGAACACCGGGGAGCTGTTTTTT. The rearrangement links TRBV5-5 to TRBJ2-2; D call uncertain. Germline lookup yields CDR1 SGHKS and CDR2 YYEKEE (reference sequence). V was trimmed by 4 bases and J by 0 bases, leaving 7 bases between them. CDR3 length: 14 amino acids.

The CDR3 DNA reads TGCGCCAGCAGGTCGGGGAGGTCGGGCACTGAAGCTTTCTTT. Protein: CASRSGRSGTEAFF. V usage is TRBV5-1 and J usage is TRBJ1-1; D is ambiguous. CDR3 size: 14 residues. The germline V and J ends were trimmed by 5 bases and 4 bases, with 15 bases remaining between them. Germline V gene lookup returns CDR1 SGHRS and CDR2 YFSETQ.

This sequence joins TRBV5-6 and TRBJ2-1; 11 positions match TRBD2. V was clipped by 2 bases and J by 2 bases; unmatched bases: 6. The CDR3 covers 17 residues. In germline, CDR1 is SGHDT, CDR2 YYEEEE. The CDR3 nucleotides are TGTGCCAGCAGCTTTGGGCTAGCGGGGGGACCCTACAATGAGCAGTTCTTC. Residues: CASSFGLAGGPYNEQFF.

This clone was picked up a small number of times. The rearrangement joins TRBV15 to TRBJ1-6; D is perhaps TRBD1 (5 bases). V lost 3 bases to trimming and J lost 7 bases, with 13 bases between them. The CDR3 consists of 15 residues. Germline CDR1 and CDR2: LNHNV and YYDKDF (reference sequence). CDR3 nucleotide sequence: TGTGCCACCAGCAGCTCCAGGGACGGGAATTCACCCCTCCACTTT. The encoded protein is CATSSSRDGNSPLHF.

The DNA for the CDR3 is TGCGCCAGCAGCCAGGAGGGACAGGGGAGCGGGGAGCTGTTTTTT. This translates into CASSQEGQGSGELFF. This chain links TRBV4-3 with TRBJ2-2; TRBD1 agrees at 10 bases. V dropped 3 bases and J dropped 7; count of bases not matched to a gene: 5. The germline V gene encodes CDR1 LGHNA and CDR2 YSLEER. CDR3 length: 15 residues.

The genes are TRBV30 and TRBJ1-4; 7 bases are shared with TRBD1. Germline lookup yields CDR1 GTSNPN and CDR2 SVGIG (reference sequence). V lost 4 bases, J lost 10 bases, and 9 bases stayed unmatched. The CDR3 extends over 13 amino acids. CDR3: CAWTTRQGRKLFF. The CDR3 DNA sequence: TGTGCCTGGACCACCCGACAGGGCCGAAAACTGTTTTTT.

This rearrangement joins TRBV6-1 to TRBJ1-3; D is unclear. The V end lost 7 bases, the J end lost 2 bases, and 15 bases lay between the germline ends. Germline-derived CDR1 and CDR2 are MNHNS and SASEGT. The CDR3 spans 15 residues. This CDR3 is CASKFSSVAGNTIYF. The CDR3 coding sequence is TGTGCCAGCAAGTTTTCGAGTGTGGCTGGAAACACCATATATTTT.

V is TRBV7-4 and J is TRBJ1-5; TRBD1 might be the D (5 bases). With 5 bases removed from V and 0 bases from J, the gap between germline ends came to 20 bases. The CDR3 totals 18 residues. CDR1 is SGHVT, CDR2 SQSDAQ, per germline. CDR3 protein: CASSPQGRANYSNQPQHF. CDR3 sequence (DNA): TGTGCCAGCAGCCCCCAGGGCCGAGCCAATTATAGCAATCAGCCCCAGCATTTT.

The chain combines TRBV5-6 with TRBJ2-7; D is ambiguous. V was trimmed by 0 bases and J by 9 bases, leaving 7 bases between them. CDR3 length: 11 amino acids. The germline gives CDR1 SGHDT, CDR2 YYEEEE. The CDR3 reads CASSLGPRQYF. The CDR3 nucleotides read TGTGCCAGCAGCTTGGGGCCTCGGCAGTACTTC.

The genes are TRBV6-1 and TRBJ2-3, with unresolved D. Germline V CDR1 and CDR2: MNHNS, SASEGT. Between the trimmed V and J ends, which lost 5 bases and 2 bases, there was a span of 11 bases. CDR3 length: 14 residues. The CDR3 region is CASSTTGTTDTQYF. The CDR3 DNA reads as TGTGCCAGCAGTACGACGGGCACCACAGATACGCAGTATTTT.